This TCR beta chain was sequenced during a study of blood T cell repertoires in COVID-19. Study-wide context: The United States, Italy and Spain supplied acute and convalescent COVID-19 samples. PBMCs, B-cell-depleted T cells, or T cells were the source of the cDNA or gDNA that made up the material.

Germline-derived CDR1 and CDR2 are SEHNR and FQNEAQ (reference sequence). V gave up 5 bases and J gave up 4 bases; unmatched junction bases: 8. This CDR3 is built from 14 residues. Original handling: Nucleated cell number was recorded as an estimate derived from reference gene primer amplification. The repertoire was sequenced with immunoSEQ multiplex PCR; TCRdb's copy has only in-frame clones and lacks some. The V and J calls and clone size were taken over from that table, and D and trimming were inferred from the DNA. The sample holds fewer than 250,000 clones; more than 75% are singletons and the top ten take about 3%.

This TCR came from a man aged 55-75 years with acute or convalescent COVID-19. The V gene is TRBV7-9, the J gene TRBJ2-7; 7 bases are shared with TRBD2. Input material: peripheral blood. The CDR3: CASSPRGGGYEQYF. The DNA of the CDR3 is TGTGCCAGCAGCCCCCGCGGCGGGGGATACGAGCAGTACTTC.